Presented here are 16 T cell receptor beta chains from one specimen sequenced in a study of cytomegalovirus exposure and HLA in healthy donors. PCR involved 60 Vbeta and 13 Jbeta primers. Data came from immunoSEQ multiplex PCR; TCRdb stores just in-frame clones and leaves some out. The table lists 60,000 or so clones, roughly 80% of them singletons. The sequencing input was PBMCs. The receptors shown here come from a woman aged 40 to 50 in good health and CMV-seropositive.

CDR3 region: CASSQDLFVSNQPQHF. The CDR3 nucleotides are TGTGCCAGCAGCCAAGATCTTTTTGTCAGCAATCAGCCCCAGCATTTT. V usage is TRBV4-2 and J usage is TRBJ1-5; D is uncertain. The germline V gene encodes CDR1 LGHNA and CDR2 YNFKEQ. Trimming took off 0 bases at V and 1 base at J, with 10 bases between the two ends. The CDR3 has 16 amino acids.

The chain's CDR3 is CATSDRDQEGGYTF. The CDR3 nucleotides are TGCGCCACCTCAGACAGGGACCAGGAAGGGGGCTACACCTTC. The chain uses TRBV4-3 and TRBJ1-2; TRBD1 matches 7 bases. With 10 bases clipped from V and 8 bases from J, the junction kept 16 bases outside the gene matches. Germline-derived CDR1 and CDR2 are LGHNA and YSLEER. This CDR3 has 14 residues.

This clone was found a few times. The chain uses TRBV5-1 and TRBJ1-4, with 9 bases that match TRBD1. Per the germline V gene, CDR1 is SGHRS and CDR2 is YFSETQ. This CDR3 has 14 residues. V was clipped by 4 bases and J by 8 bases; unmatched bases: 6. The CDR3 region has the DNA TGCGCCAGCAGCACCGGACAGGGGTACGAAAAACTGTTTTTT. Its translation is CASSTGQGYEKLFF.

This chain uses TRBV7-3 with TRBJ2-5, with 14 bases aligning to TRBD2. This CDR3 comprises 16 residues. V was clipped by 5 bases and J by 5 bases; unmatched bases: 7. Germline CDR1 and CDR2: SGHTA and FQGTGA. CDR3 loop: CASSPGLAGVWETQYF. Here the CDR3 DNA reads TGTGCCAGCAGCCCGGGACTAGCGGGGGTATGGGAGACCCAGTACTTC.

The rearrangement joins TRBV6-5 to TRBJ2-3, with D perhaps TRBD2 (5 bases). The CDR3 sequence is 16 residues long. Germline CDR1 and CDR2: MNHEY and SVGAGI. V shed 0 bases and J shed 2 bases, with 12 bases lying between them. The CDR3 protein is CASSYSRADLTDTQYF. The CDR3 DNA sequence: TGTGCCAGCAGTTACTCTCGAGCGGACCTCACAGATACGCAGTATTTT.

The rearrangement links TRBV19 to TRBJ2-5; 8 nucleotides match TRBD1. This CDR3 has 15 residues. J lost 4 bases, V lost 4 bases, and 8 bases had no gene match. CDR1 is LNHDA, CDR2 SQIVND, per germline (reference sequence). CDR3 in DNA: TGTGCCAGTAGTACCGGACAGGGAATAGCAGAGACCCAGTACTTC. Residues: CASSTGQGIAETQYF.

This chain connects TRBV6-6 to TRBJ2-5, with TRBD1 matching 8 bases. The V segment lost 5 bases and the J segment 5 bases; nucleotides outside the gene matches: 7. This CDR3 spans 14 amino acids. CDR1 and CDR2 (germline): MNHNY, SVGAGI (reference sequence). CDR3 sequence: CASSRGQGQETQYF. CDR3 nucleotides: TGTGCCAGCAGTCGCGGACAGGGTCAGGAGACCCAGTACTTC.

The chain recombines TRBV10-3 with TRBJ1-3, with D maybe TRBD1 (6 bases). V gave up 6 bases and J gave up 2 bases, with 14 bases separating them. This CDR3 contains 15 residues. Per germline, CDR1 ENHRY and CDR2 SYGVKD. CDR3 nucleotide sequence: TGTGCCATCAGCGGACAGTCTAGCCCTGGAAACACCATATATTTT. Its protein is CAISGQSSPGNTIYF.

The rearrangement uses TRBV11-2 and TRBJ2-3; D call uncertain. The CDR3 is 11 residues long. Germline V gene lookup returns CDR1 SGHAT and CDR2 FQNNGV. V was trimmed by 5 bases and J by 5 bases, leaving 5 bases between them. DNA for the CDR3: TGTGCCAGCAGCCCGGGAGATACGCAGTATTTT. Encoded protein: CASSPGDTQYF.

This chain uses TRBV19 with TRBJ1-5; D gene unclear. Per the germline V gene, CDR1 is LNHDA and CDR2 is SQIVND (reference sequence). This CDR3 comprises 15 residues. Trimming shortened V by 7 bases and J by 8 bases, and 21 bases separated the two germline ends. The CDR3 DNA is TGTGCCAGTACCTATCCTGGAAGCGACGTCGAGCCCCAGCATTTT. Its translation: CASTYPGSDVEPQHF.

This clone was detected only once. The V and J genes are TRBV5-6 and TRBJ2-1; maybe TRBD2 (5 bases). The CDR3 spans 13 residues. Germline V lookup: CDR1 SGHDT, CDR2 YYEEEE. Between the trimmed V and J ends, which lost 4 bases and 6 bases, there was a span of 11 bases. The CDR3: CASSDGGFNEQFF. CDR3 nucleotide sequence: TGTGCCAGCAGCGACGGAGGCTTCAATGAGCAGTTCTTC. Together with reference TRBV5-6 and TRBJ2-1, the CDR3 gives the full variable domain: DAGVTQSPTHLIKTRGQQVTLRCSPKSGHDTVSWYQQALGQGPQFIFQYYEEEERQRGNFPDRFSGHQFPNYSSELNVNALLLGDSALYLCASSDGGFNEQFFGPGTRLTVL.

This chain joins TRBV5-1 and TRBJ2-7; perhaps TRBD1 as D (6 bases). The CDR3 sequence is 14 residues long. V lost 6 bases, J lost 2 bases, and 15 bases lay in between. Germline loops: CDR1 SGHRS, CDR2 YFSETQ. CDR3 DNA: TGCGCCAGCACCGATCCGGGACAAACCTACGAGCAGTACTTC. Protein: CASTDPGQTYEQYF.

With regard to this clone: The junction departs from germline at one end; a sequencing error may be responsible. The chain links TRBV19 to TRBJ1-5, with D perhaps matching TRBD1 (6 bases). Germline V gives CDR1 LNHDA, CDR2 SQIVND (reference sequence). CDR3 length: 15 residues. This chain's CDR3 is CASSLDWGGGQPQHF. The CDR3 DNA sequence: TGTGCCAGTAGTTTAGATTGGGGGGGCGGGCAGCCCCAGCATTTT.

The rearrangement links TRBV6-5 to TRBJ1-3; the D gene is possibly TRBD1 (6 bases). This CDR3 spans 15 amino acids. Germline V gene lookup returns CDR1 MNHEY and CDR2 SVGAGI. With 6 bases removed from V and 4 bases from J, the gap between germline ends came to 16 bases. The CDR3 loop is CASSLRDIPGNTIYF. CDR3 nucleotides: TGTGCCAGCAGCCTCCGGGACATTCCGGGAAACACCATATATTTT.

This clone was counted once. The V and J genes are TRBV2 and TRBJ2-4; tentatively, D is TRBD1 (5 bases). The V end lost 5 bases, the J end lost 2 bases, and 13 bases lay between the germline ends. Looked up from germline, CDR1 is SNHLY and CDR2 is FYNNEI. The CDR3 sequence is 15 residues long. For the CDR3, the DNA is TGTGCCAGCAGTAATACCAGGGTTCCCAAAAACATTCAGTACTTC. Translating gives CASSNTRVPKNIQYF. The full variable domain, its missing parts supplied by reference TRBV2 and TRBJ2-4, is EPEVTQTPSHQVTQMGQEVILRCVPISNHLYFYWYRQILGQKVEFLVSFYNNEISEKSEIFDDQFSVERPDGSNFTLKIRSTKLEDSAMYFCASSNTRVPKNIQYFGAGTRLSVL.

This clone was detected a few times. J is TRBJ2-2 and V is TRBV4-3, with 7 bases that match TRBD2. The germline CDR1 and CDR2 sequences are LGHNA and YSLEER. V lost 0 bases to trimming and J lost 5 bases; unmatched junction nucleotides: 6. The CDR3 contains 16 residues. The CDR3: CASSQDRTSRTGELFF. In nucleotides, the CDR3 is TGCGCCAGCAGCCAAGACAGGACTAGTCGTACCGGGGAGCTGTTTTTT.